These 32 T cell receptor beta chains were all obtained from the same sample, sequenced in a study of regulatory T cells in long-lasting Graves disease. This sample's time point: newly diagnosed GD, antithyroid drugs for less than 3 months. PBMC-extracted RNA yielded the TCR library. The authors built TCR beta libraries using iRepertoire HTBI primers and Arm-PCR of CDR3 regions. In TCRdb, the multiplex PCR reads were re-called with MiXCR into one record per CDR3 protein. Of around 250,000 distinct CDR3 sequences listed, just over 20% are singletons. The sample in question was peripheral blood mononuclear cells (PBMCs), obtained at new diagnosis, from a patient treated with antithyroid drugs. The receptors shown here come from a female donor with Graves disease.

Worth noting for this clonotype: A read error may explain this, as a much larger clone is one base away. The chain uses TRBV27 and TRBJ1-2; no firm D call. Germline CDR1 MNHEY, CDR2 SMNVEV (reference sequence). The length of the CDR3 is 13 residues. CDR3 sequence (DNA): TGTGTCAGCAGTTCCCTAGGACCTGGGGGCTACACCTTC. Translating it yields CVSSSLGPGGYTF.

This clonotype appeared many times. The chain recombines TRBV5-4 with TRBJ1-2; D is possibly TRBD1 (5 bases). V shed 4 bases and J shed 6 bases, with 16 bases lying between them. Germline CDR1 reads SGHNT; CDR2 reads YYREEE (reference sequence). The CDR3 has 14 residues. In DNA form, the CDR3 reads TGTGCCAGCAGCCCCCAACGAGGGGAAGATGGCTACACCTTC. This translates into CASSPQRGEDGYTF.

The sample holds many counts of this clonotype. The V gene is TRBV9, the J gene TRBJ1-6, with D perhaps matching TRBD1 (5 bases). Trimming took 0 bases from V and 9 from J, leaving 10 bases between them. Per the germline V gene, CDR1 is SGDLS and CDR2 is YYNGEE. There are 14 residues in the CDR3. The CDR3 DNA is TGTGCCAGCAGCGTAGGTCAGGGAGCTTCACCCCTCCACTTT. This translates into CASSVGQGASPLHF.

About this clonotype itself: Because it lacks the conserved phenylalanine or tryptophan at the end, this CDR3 is likely a read error. The limits of the CDR3 on the DNA are not certain, so only TCRdb's listed CDR3 is given. The genes are TRBV5-1 and TRBJ1-1; the table assigns TRBD1, which was not confirmed against the DNA. Germline V gives CDR1 SGHRS, CDR2 YFSETQ. The CDR3 is 12 amino acids in total, end residues counted. The CDR3 reads CASSLEQGAHGY.

This chain links TRBV6-5 with TRBJ2-5; TRBD2 aligns across 13 bases. The CDR3 extends over 17 amino acids. The V and J ends lost 0 bases and 5 bases, in that order; junction bases with no gene match: 6. The germline CDR1 and CDR2 sequences are MNHEY and SVGAGI. The DNA of the CDR3 is TGTGCCAGCAGTTACTCTTGGACTAGCGGGGGCGGGGAGACCCAGTACTTC. This translates into CASSYSWTSGGGETQYF.

This chain joins TRBV19 and TRBJ2-5; 7 bases are shared with TRBD2. This CDR3 has 13 residues. CDR1 is LNHDA, CDR2 SQIVND, per germline (reference sequence). The V gene end was trimmed by 3 bases and the J gene end by 3 bases; junction bases not matched to a gene: 1. The CDR3 here is CASSIRGEETQYF. The DNA of the CDR3 is TGTGCCAGTAGTATTCGGGGGGAAGAGACCCAGTACTTC.

In this sample, this clonotype turned up many times. The chain has TRBV15 and TRBJ2-1; perhaps TRBD1 as D (6 bases). With 2 bases removed from V and 9 bases from J, the gap between germline ends came to 17 bases. CDR1 LNHNV and CDR2 YYDKDF come from the germline V gene (reference sequence). The CDR3 loop spans 15 amino acids. The CDR3 DNA sequence: TGTGCCACCAGCAGAAACCGACAGGCTCGGGGTGAGCAGTTCTTC. It encodes CATSRNRQARGEQFF.

This clonotype was counted many times. The chain combines TRBV12-3 or TRBV12-4 with TRBJ2-7, with 9 bases fitting TRBD2. V lost 6 bases, J lost 7 bases, and 13 bases stayed unmatched. The length of the CDR3 is 15 residues. CDR3 in DNA: TGTGCCAGCAGCCCCCCCAGCGGGAGGCAGGAGGAGCAGTACTTC. Protein: CASSPPSGRQEEQYF.

This clonotype was recorded at least ten times. The chain employs TRBV6-2 or TRBV6-3 and TRBJ2-1; maybe TRBD2 (6 bases). This CDR3 contains 13 residues. Germline V gene data show CDR1 as MNHEY and CDR2 as SVGEGT. Trimming took off 9 bases at V and 9 bases at J, with 18 bases between the two ends. The CDR3 sequence: CASLGDFRGEQFF. The CDR3 coding sequence is TGTGCCAGTTTGGGGGACTTTAGGGGTGAGCAGTTCTTC.

This clonotype was counted a few times. J is TRBJ1-6 and V is TRBV29-1; TRBD1 matches 7 bases. The V and J ends lost 4 bases and 6 bases, in that order; junction bases with no gene match: 3. CDR3 length: 13 residues. Germline loops: CDR1 SQVTM, CDR2 ANQGSEA. The chain's CDR3 is CSVGDRINSPLHF. CDR3 bases: TGCAGCGTTGGGGACAGAATTAATTCACCCCTCCACTTT.

The chain employs TRBV25-1 and TRBJ2-1; D call uncertain. Germline assignment: CDR1 MGHDK and CDR2 SYGVNS. The CDR3 sequence is 16 residues long. Trimming shortened V by 1 base and J by 3 bases, and 13 bases separated the two germline ends. CDR3 in DNA: TGTGCCAGCAGTGAATTTGGAAGGGTGAACTACAATGAGCAGTTCTTC. Translation: CASSEFGRVNYNEQFF.

The chain employs TRBV7-9 and TRBJ1-6; tentative D call: TRBD1 (6 bases). CDR1 is SEHNR and CDR2 is FQNEAQ in the germline V gene (reference sequence). V dropped 1 base and J dropped 6 bases, with 13 bases sitting between them. The CDR3 consists of 16 residues. The CDR3, as DNA: TGTGCCAGCAGCTTAGGAGGGGGGAGAATTAATTCACCCCTCCACTTT. Its translation is CASSLGGGRINSPLHF.

The table lists this clonotype with many counts. The chain joins TRBV30 to TRBJ1-2, with no clear D. V lost 2 bases and J 8 bases, leaving 9 bases between the germline ends. CDR1 is GTSNPN, CDR2 SVGIG, per germline (reference sequence). The CDR3 covers 11 residues. The DNA for the CDR3 is TGTGCCTGGAGTCAGGCGGGCGGCTACACCTTC. Encoded protein: CAWSQAGGYTF.

This clonotype was seen many times. The chain employs TRBV6-2 or TRBV6-3 and TRBJ2-3; unclear D gene. Per germline, CDR1 MNHEY and CDR2 SVGEGT. Trimming left V 4 bases short and J 3 bases short, with 11 bases between. CDR3 length: 14 residues. In DNA form, the CDR3 reads TGTGCCAGCAGTTCCCTGGACCGGACAGATACGCAGTATTTT. It yields the protein CASSSLDRTDTQYF.

The gene calls are TRBV7-2 and TRBJ2-3; D call uncertain. The CDR3 is 15 amino acids. In germline, CDR1 is SGHTA, CDR2 FQGNSA. Trimming removed 3 bases from V and 1 base from J, with 11 bases in between. In nucleotides, the CDR3 is TGTGCCAGCAGCTTTACCGGGCCTCGCACAGATACGCAGTATTTT. Its protein product is CASSFTGPRTDTQYF.

This clonotype showed up many times. The chain uses TRBV20-1 and TRBJ2-3; tentative D call: TRBD2 (7 bases). The CDR3 is 15 amino acids. CDR1 is DFQATT, CDR2 SNEGSKA, per germline (reference sequence). V was cut by 1 base and J by 2 bases, with 13 bases left in between. The CDR3 loop reads CSARVGGGYTDTQYF. The DNA of the CDR3 is TGCAGTGCTAGAGTCGGCGGGGGCTACACAGATACGCAGTATTTT.

This clonotype was detected many times. The chain is built from TRBV9 and TRBJ2-2; perhaps TRBD2 as D (6 bases). The CDR3 is made up of 16 amino acids. Germline V gene sequence: CDR1 SGDLS, CDR2 YYNGEE. V dropped 0 bases and J dropped 1 base, with 10 bases sitting between them. CDR3 amino acids: CASSVGDSRNTGELFF. The CDR3 bases are TGTGCCAGCAGCGTAGGGGACTCCCGGAACACCGGGGAGCTGTTTTTT. Combining the CDR3 with reference TRBV9 and TRBJ2-2 gives the whole variable domain DSGVTQTPKHLITATGQRVTLRCSPRSGDLSVYWYQQSLDQGLQFLIQYYNGEERAKGNILERFSAQQFPDLHSELNLSSLELGDSALYFCASSVGDSRNTGELFFGEGSRLTVL.

The chain uses TRBV7-9 and TRBJ2-5, with 10 nucleotides matching TRBD2. The germline V gene encodes CDR1 SEHNR and CDR2 FQNEAQ (reference sequence). The CDR3 runs 15 residues. After removal of 3 bases from V and 4 bases from J, the junction contained 5 bases not matched to a gene. In nucleotides, the CDR3 is TGTGCCAGCAGCTTGGTGGAGCGGGAGGGAGAGACCCAGTACTTC. It codes for CASSLVEREGETQYF. Full variable domain (rest looked up from reference TRBV7-9 and TRBJ2-5): DTGVSQNPRHKITKRGQNVTFRCDPISEHNRLYWYRQTLGQGPEFLTYFQNEAQLEKSRLLSDRFSAERPKGSFSTLEIQRTEQGDSAMYLCASSLVEREGETQYFGPGTRLLVL.

This clonotype showed up just once. This chain connects TRBV12-3 or TRBV12-4 to TRBJ2-3, with 7 bases aligning to TRBD2. The CDR3 has 14 amino acids. J lost 2 bases, V lost 6 bases, and 5 bases had no gene match. This CDR3 reads CASRMGRDTDTQYF. The CDR3 DNA reads as TGTGCCAGCAGGATGGGGAGGGACACAGATACGCAGTATTTT.

The CDR3 spells CSVARGVNGEQYF. The CDR3, as DNA: TGCAGCGTTGCCAGGGGAGTAAATGGTGAGCAGTACTTC. The rearrangement uses TRBV29-1 and TRBJ2-7, with D tentatively TRBD1 (6 bases). V lost 4 bases and J 7 bases, leaving 17 bases between the germline ends. The CDR3 sequence is 13 residues long. CDR1 and CDR2 (germline): SQVTM, ANQGSEA.

This clonotype occurred many times. The chain couples TRBV6-5 to TRBJ2-3, with no clear D. Trimming shortened V by 4 bases and J by 2 bases, and 10 bases separated the two germline ends. Germline CDR1 MNHEY, CDR2 SVGAGI. The CDR3 loop spans 14 amino acids. In DNA, the CDR3 is TGTGCCAGCAGTTTCCAAGGGTCCACAGATACGCAGTATTTT. As protein: CASSFQGSTDTQYF.

With regard to this clonotype: A read error may explain this, as a much larger clone is one base away. It is likely a read error, because the conserved phenylalanine at the end of the CDR3 is missing. The V call is TRBV2, the J call TRBJ1-5; possibly TRBD1 for D (5 bases). The CDR3 spans 15 residues. CDR1 and CDR2 (germline): SNHLY, FYNNEI. The V and J ends lost 1 base and 6 bases respectively, with 13 bases between them. CDR3 region: CASSEGRGVSQPQHL. Written as DNA, the CDR3 is TGTGCCAGCAGTGAAGGAAGGGGTGTCAGTCAGCCCCAGCATCTT.

As concerns this clonotype: This may stem from a read error, because a much larger clone lies one nucleotide away. The chain employs TRBV5-6 and TRBJ1-4, with no clear D. The length of the CDR3 is 15 residues. Germline V gene data show CDR1 as SGHDT and CDR2 as YYEEEE. This CDR3 reads CAGSLVTATNEKLFF. CDR3 coding DNA: TGTGCCGGCAGCTTGGTGACGGCAACTAATGAAAAACTATTTTTT. Full variable domain (missing parts from reference TRBV5-6 and TRBJ1-4): DAGVTQSPTHLIKTRGQQVTLRCSPKSGHDTVSWYQQALGQGPQFIFQYYEEEERQRGNFPDRFSGHQFPNYSSELNVNALLLGDSALYLCAGSLVTATNEKLFFGSGTQLSVL.

This clonotype was seen more than once but under ten times. The rearrangement joins TRBV3-1 to TRBJ1-4; D is perhaps TRBD1 (5 bases). Germline V gives CDR1 LGHDT, CDR2 YNNKEL (reference sequence). The CDR3 extends over 17 amino acids. V lost 3 bases to trimming and J lost 7 bases, with 21 bases between them. CDR3 residues: CASSQIGQGEHFEKLFF. CDR3 DNA: TGTGCCAGCAGCCAGATAGGGCAGGGTGAACATTTTGAAAAACTGTTTTTT.

This clonotype came up many times. The chain has TRBV20-1 and TRBJ2-3, with TRBD2 matching 8 bases. The CDR3 sequence is 14 residues long. The J segment lost 6 bases and the V segment lost 2 bases, leaving 7 bases of the junction unmatched. Per germline, CDR1 DFQATT and CDR2 SNEGSKA (reference sequence). As DNA, the CDR3 is TGCAGTGCTAGACGTAGCGGGATAACGGATACGCAGTATTTT. Translation: CSARRSGITDTQYF.

The chain uses TRBV2 and TRBJ2-1; 7 nucleotides line up with TRBD1. The V gene's germline CDR1 is SNHLY and CDR2 FYNNEI. Trimming took 3 bases from V and 4 from J; bases not matched to a gene: 6. The CDR3 is 15 amino acids. The CDR3 DNA follows: TGTGCCAGCAGTGACACAGGGGCCGGATACAATGAGCAGTTCTTC. Translated, it gives CASSDTGAGYNEQFF.

There are many counts of this clonotype. This chain links TRBV7-2 with TRBJ1-3; D uncertain. The CDR3 sequence is 15 residues long. Germline V lookup: CDR1 SGHTA, CDR2 FQGNSA. Trimming removed 2 bases from V and 0 bases from J, with 8 bases in between. CDR3: CASSLYGYSGNTIYF. The CDR3 DNA reads TGTGCCAGCAGCTTATACGGATACTCTGGAAACACCATATATTTT.

This clonotype was seen at least ten times. The chain links TRBV6-2 or TRBV6-3 to TRBJ2-7; D gene unclear. Germline assignment: CDR1 MNHEY and CDR2 SVGEGT. V gave up 4 bases and J gave up 3 bases, with 16 bases separating them. The CDR3 extends over 15 amino acids. Here the CDR3 reads CASSFMVQGNYEQYF. In DNA form, the CDR3 reads TGTGCCAGCAGTTTTATGGTCCAAGGGAACTACGAGCAGTACTTC.

This sequence joins TRBV20-1 and TRBJ2-7, with 11 positions matching TRBD1. V dropped 4 bases and J dropped 4; count of bases not matched to a gene: 9. The CDR3 is made up of 15 amino acids. In germline, CDR1 is DFQATT, CDR2 SNEGSKA (reference sequence). DNA for the CDR3: TGCAGTGCTATCCCTGGGACAGGGGGGAGTTACGAGCAGTACTTC. Translation: CSAIPGTGGSYEQYF.

The rearrangement links TRBV2 to TRBJ2-3; 14 bases line up with TRBD2. Germline-derived CDR1 and CDR2 are SNHLY and FYNNEI. After removal of 2 bases from V and 3 bases from J, the junction contained 13 bases not matched to a gene. CDR3 length equals 20 residues. The CDR3 sequence is CASSETPGLAGVASTDTQYF. CDR3 coding DNA: TGTGCCAGCAGTGAAACGCCGGGACTAGCGGGAGTGGCTAGTACAGATACGCAGTATTTT.

The chain uses TRBV19 and TRBJ2-1; the match to TRBD2 covers 9 bases. Germline assignment: CDR1 LNHDA and CDR2 SQIVND (reference sequence). J was trimmed by 7 bases and V by 1 base; bases with no gene match: 14. The CDR3 has 18 amino acids. CDR3 protein: CASSIGPLSGGPGNEQFF. The CDR3 nucleotides are TGTGCCAGTAGTATAGGACCCCTTAGCGGGGGCCCCGGGAATGAGCAGTTCTTC. The full variable domain, in which reference TRBV19 and TRBJ2-1 provide the parts outside the CDR3, is DGGITQSPKYLFRKEGQNVTLSCEQNLNHDAMYWYRQDPGQGLRLIYYSQIVNDFQKGDIAEGYSVSREKKESFPLTVTSAQKNPTAFYLCASSIGPLSGGPGNEQFFGPGTRLTVL.

This clonotype was seen at least ten times. The V call is TRBV28, the J call TRBJ1-5; 8 nucleotides line up with TRBD1. The V segment lost 7 bases and the J segment 7 bases; nucleotides outside the gene matches: 6. The germline gives CDR1 MDHEN, CDR2 SYDVKM. There are 13 residues in the CDR3. In nucleotides, the CDR3 is TGTGCCAGCAATTCAGGGGGCTGGCAGCCCCAGCATTTT. It is translated as CASNSGGWQPQHF.